This is a list of T cell receptor beta chains from one sample in a study of Ad26.COV2.S vaccination and SARS-CoV-2 variants. Profiled with immunoSEQ multiplex PCR; TCRdb holds only in-frame clones, not every one. The sample yields about 400,000 clones, approximately 91% seen once. Source: peripheral blood, taken in a trial of Ad26.COV2.S vaccine versus placebo. The receptors stem from a person between 18 and 59 years old who received the Ad26.COV2.S COVID-19 vaccine or a placebo. CDR3s include the opening cysteine and the closing phenylalanine or tryptophan. A D gene is named only where the DNA matches it firmly. The listing skips clone size in some rows; elsewhere it reads once, few, many or a size class.

size	V	J	D	CDR3	DNA
NA	TRBV3-1/TRBV3-2	TRBJ2-5	NA	CASSHRVVGPETQYF	TGTGCCAGCAGCCACCGGGTGGTGGGGCCAGAGACCCAGTACTTC
NA	TRBV11-2	TRBJ1-1	NA	CASSWTPADEAFF	TGTGCCAGCAGCTGGACACCGGCTGATGAAGCTTTCTTT
NA	TRBV7-2	TRBJ1-6	NA	CASSLAQIIQPLHF	TGTGCCAGCAGCTTAGCACAGATAATTCAACCCCTCCACTTT
NA	TRBV2	TRBJ2-1	NA	CASVANIIRSYEQFF	TGTGCCAGTGTGGCAAACATTATACGAAGCTATGAGCAGTTCTTC
NA	TRBV4-2	TRBJ1-1	TRBD1	CASSQPGQRNTEAFF	TGTGCCAGCAGCCAACCGGGACAGAGGAACACTGAAGCTTTCTTT
NA	TRBV27	TRBJ2-3	NA	CASSGDSKADTQYF	TGTGCCAGCAGTGGGGACTCGAAGGCGGATACGCAGTATTTT
NA	TRBV5-4	TRBJ2-3	NA	CASTFEAYTDTQYF	TGTGCCAGCACCTTCGAGGCATACACAGATACGCAGTATTTT
NA	TRBV7-9	TRBJ1-2	NA	CASSLDRIYGYTF	TGTGCCAGCAGCTTAGACAGGATCTATGGCTACACCTTC
NA	TRBV19	TRBJ1-5	NA	CASNDWDKNQPQHF	TGTGCCAGTAACGACTGGGACAAGAATCAGCCCCAGCATTTT
NA	TRBV7-2	TRBJ2-1	NA	CASSLMGPMHNEQFF	TGTGCCAGCAGCTTAATGGGACCCATGCACAATGAGCAGTTCTTC
NA	TRBV6-2/TRBV6-3	TRBJ2-7	NA	CASSQDITYEQYF	TGTGCCAGCAGCCAGGACATCACCTACGAGCAGTACTTC
once	TRBV3-1/TRBV3-2	TRBJ2-5	TRBD2	CASSQRGYQETQYF	TGTGCCAGCAGCCAGCGGGGGTACCAAGAGACCCAGTACTTC
NA	TRBV2	TRBJ1-3	NA	CASSEASSSGNTIYF	TGTGCCAGCAGTGAAGCGTCCAGCTCTGGAAACACCATATATTTT
NA	TRBV12-5	TRBJ1-2	NA	CASAHDRSGYTF	TGTGCTAGTGCCCACGACAGGTCGGGCTACACCTTC
NA	TRBV19	TRBJ2-1	NA	CASSSGGDYNEQFF	TGTGCCAGTAGTTCGGGCGGGGATTACAATGAGCAGTTCTTC
few	TRBV3-1/TRBV3-2	TRBJ2-5	NA	CASSQVGHSVPQETQYF	TGTGCCAGCAGCCAAGTTGGTCATAGCGTACCACAAGAGACCCAGTACTTC
few	TRBV5-5	TRBJ2-1	TRBD2	CASSLPSGDKQFF	TGTGCCAGCAGCTTGCCTAGCGGGGATAAGCAGTTCTTC
many	TRBV3-1/TRBV3-2	TRBJ1-2	NA	CASSQDRGYTF	TGTGCCAGCAGCCAAGACCGGGGCTACACCTTC
NA	TRBV30	TRBJ2-3	TRBD2	CAWRSGGPSTDTQYF	TGTGCCTGGAGGAGCGGGGGGCCGAGCACAGATACGCAGTATTTT
NA	TRBV7-9	TRBJ2-7	TRBD1	CASSSTGATYEQYF	TGTGCCAGCAGCTCGACAGGGGCTACCTACGAGCAGTACTTC
few	TRBV2	TRBJ2-2	NA	CASRTQGTGELFF	TGTGCCAGCAGGACACAGGGCACCGGGGAGCTGTTTTTT
NA	TRBV4-3	TRBJ1-6	NA	CASSQEQGLGSYNSPLHF	TGCGCCAGCAGCCAAGAGCAGGGTCTTGGGTCCTATAATTCACCCCTCCACTTT
NA	TRBV5-4	TRBJ2-5	NA	CASSLDGAGETQYF	TGTGCCAGCAGCTTGGACGGGGCCGGTGAGACCCAGTACTTC
NA	TRBV10-1	TRBJ1-1	TRBD1	CASSESWTGNTEAFF	TGCGCCAGCAGTGAGTCGTGGACAGGGAACACTGAAGCTTTCTTT
NA	TRBV7-9	TRBJ1-1	NA	CASSLTVVHTEAFF	TGTGCCAGCAGCTTAACAGTAGTCCACACTGAAGCTTTCTTT
NA	TRBV3-1/TRBV3-2	TRBJ2-2	NA	CASSLEGPTGELFF	TGTGCCAGCAGCCTGGAGGGACCTACCGGGGAGCTGTTTTTT
once	TRBV9	TRBJ1-2	NA	CASSPGGHTSTF	TGTGCCAGCAGCCCCGGCGGACACACCTCCACCTTC
NA	TRBV5-1	TRBJ2-5	NA	CASSLNVEETQYF	TGCGCCAGCAGCTTGAACGTGGAAGAGACCCAGTACTTC